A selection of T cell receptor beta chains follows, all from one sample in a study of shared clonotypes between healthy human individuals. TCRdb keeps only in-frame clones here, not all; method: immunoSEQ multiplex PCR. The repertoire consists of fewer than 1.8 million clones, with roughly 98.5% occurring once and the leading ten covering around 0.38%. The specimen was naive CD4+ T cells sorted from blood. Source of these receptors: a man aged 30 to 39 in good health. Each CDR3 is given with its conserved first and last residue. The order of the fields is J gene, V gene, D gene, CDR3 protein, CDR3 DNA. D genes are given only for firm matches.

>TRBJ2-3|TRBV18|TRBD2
CASSAIPSGDHTDTQYF
TGTGCCAGCTCAGCGATTCCTAGCGGGGACCACACAGATACGCAGTATTTT
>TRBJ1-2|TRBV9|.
CASSPLAQGGHGYTF
TGTGCCAGCAGCCCCCTCGCCCAGGGAGGCCATGGCTACACCTTC
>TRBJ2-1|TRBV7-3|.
CASSSAGGGNEQFF
TGTGCCAGCAGCTCCGCGGGCGGTGGGAATGAGCAGTTCTTC
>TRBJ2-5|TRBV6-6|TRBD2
CASSYRAREGRETQYF
TGTGCCAGCAGTTACCGCGCCCGGGAGGGTCGGGAGACCCAGTACTTC
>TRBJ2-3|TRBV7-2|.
CASSRAGPSTDTQYF
TGTGCCAGCAGCCGCGCAGGGCCAAGCACAGATACGCAGTATTTT
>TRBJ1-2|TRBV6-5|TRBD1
CASSWSTGVGYTF
TGTGCCAGCAGTTGGTCCACAGGGGTTGGCTACACCTTC
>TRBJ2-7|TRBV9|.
CASSVAGSPYEQYF
TGTGCCAGCAGCGTAGCAGGGTCACCCTACGAGCAGTACTTC
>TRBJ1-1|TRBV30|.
CAFAAGWNTEAFF
TGTGCCTTTGCGGCAGGGTGGAACACTGAAGCTTTCTTT
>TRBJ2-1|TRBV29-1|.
CSVEKGRAERNEQFF
TGCAGCGTTGAAAAGGGAAGGGCAGAACGCAATGAGCAGTTCTTC
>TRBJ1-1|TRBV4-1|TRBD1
CASSQPLTGMNTEAFF
TGCGCCAGCAGCCAACCTCTGACAGGGATGAACACTGAAGCTTTCTTT
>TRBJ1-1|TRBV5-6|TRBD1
CASSFRDSEAFF
TGTGCCAGCAGCTTTCGGGACAGTGAAGCTTTCTTT